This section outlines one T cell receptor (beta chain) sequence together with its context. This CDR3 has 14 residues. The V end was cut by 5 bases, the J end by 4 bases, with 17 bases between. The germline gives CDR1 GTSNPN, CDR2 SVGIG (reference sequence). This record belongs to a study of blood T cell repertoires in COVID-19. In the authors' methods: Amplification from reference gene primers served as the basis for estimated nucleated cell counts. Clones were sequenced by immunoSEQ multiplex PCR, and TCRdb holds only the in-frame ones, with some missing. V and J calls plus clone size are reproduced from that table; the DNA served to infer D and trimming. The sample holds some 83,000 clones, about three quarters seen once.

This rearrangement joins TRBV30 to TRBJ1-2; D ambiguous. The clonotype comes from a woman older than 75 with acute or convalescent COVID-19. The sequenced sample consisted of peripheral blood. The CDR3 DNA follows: TGTGCCTGGGCGGTGGCACTAAGGAGCTATGGCTACACCTTC. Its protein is CAWAVALRSYGYTF.